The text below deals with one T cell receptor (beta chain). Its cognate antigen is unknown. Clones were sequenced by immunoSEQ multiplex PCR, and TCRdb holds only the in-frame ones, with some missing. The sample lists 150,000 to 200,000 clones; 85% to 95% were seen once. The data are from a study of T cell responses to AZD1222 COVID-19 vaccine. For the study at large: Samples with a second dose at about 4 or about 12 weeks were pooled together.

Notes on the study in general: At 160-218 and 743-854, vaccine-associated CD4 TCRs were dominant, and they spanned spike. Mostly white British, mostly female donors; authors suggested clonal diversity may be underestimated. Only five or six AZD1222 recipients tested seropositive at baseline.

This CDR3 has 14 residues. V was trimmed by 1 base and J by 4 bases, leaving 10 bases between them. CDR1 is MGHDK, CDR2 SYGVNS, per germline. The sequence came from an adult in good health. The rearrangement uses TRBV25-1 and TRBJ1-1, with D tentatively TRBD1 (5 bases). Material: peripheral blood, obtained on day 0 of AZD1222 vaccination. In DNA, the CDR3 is TGTGCCAGCAGTGAATCGGGGGAGATCACTGAAGCTTTCTTT. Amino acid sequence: CASSESGEITEAFF.